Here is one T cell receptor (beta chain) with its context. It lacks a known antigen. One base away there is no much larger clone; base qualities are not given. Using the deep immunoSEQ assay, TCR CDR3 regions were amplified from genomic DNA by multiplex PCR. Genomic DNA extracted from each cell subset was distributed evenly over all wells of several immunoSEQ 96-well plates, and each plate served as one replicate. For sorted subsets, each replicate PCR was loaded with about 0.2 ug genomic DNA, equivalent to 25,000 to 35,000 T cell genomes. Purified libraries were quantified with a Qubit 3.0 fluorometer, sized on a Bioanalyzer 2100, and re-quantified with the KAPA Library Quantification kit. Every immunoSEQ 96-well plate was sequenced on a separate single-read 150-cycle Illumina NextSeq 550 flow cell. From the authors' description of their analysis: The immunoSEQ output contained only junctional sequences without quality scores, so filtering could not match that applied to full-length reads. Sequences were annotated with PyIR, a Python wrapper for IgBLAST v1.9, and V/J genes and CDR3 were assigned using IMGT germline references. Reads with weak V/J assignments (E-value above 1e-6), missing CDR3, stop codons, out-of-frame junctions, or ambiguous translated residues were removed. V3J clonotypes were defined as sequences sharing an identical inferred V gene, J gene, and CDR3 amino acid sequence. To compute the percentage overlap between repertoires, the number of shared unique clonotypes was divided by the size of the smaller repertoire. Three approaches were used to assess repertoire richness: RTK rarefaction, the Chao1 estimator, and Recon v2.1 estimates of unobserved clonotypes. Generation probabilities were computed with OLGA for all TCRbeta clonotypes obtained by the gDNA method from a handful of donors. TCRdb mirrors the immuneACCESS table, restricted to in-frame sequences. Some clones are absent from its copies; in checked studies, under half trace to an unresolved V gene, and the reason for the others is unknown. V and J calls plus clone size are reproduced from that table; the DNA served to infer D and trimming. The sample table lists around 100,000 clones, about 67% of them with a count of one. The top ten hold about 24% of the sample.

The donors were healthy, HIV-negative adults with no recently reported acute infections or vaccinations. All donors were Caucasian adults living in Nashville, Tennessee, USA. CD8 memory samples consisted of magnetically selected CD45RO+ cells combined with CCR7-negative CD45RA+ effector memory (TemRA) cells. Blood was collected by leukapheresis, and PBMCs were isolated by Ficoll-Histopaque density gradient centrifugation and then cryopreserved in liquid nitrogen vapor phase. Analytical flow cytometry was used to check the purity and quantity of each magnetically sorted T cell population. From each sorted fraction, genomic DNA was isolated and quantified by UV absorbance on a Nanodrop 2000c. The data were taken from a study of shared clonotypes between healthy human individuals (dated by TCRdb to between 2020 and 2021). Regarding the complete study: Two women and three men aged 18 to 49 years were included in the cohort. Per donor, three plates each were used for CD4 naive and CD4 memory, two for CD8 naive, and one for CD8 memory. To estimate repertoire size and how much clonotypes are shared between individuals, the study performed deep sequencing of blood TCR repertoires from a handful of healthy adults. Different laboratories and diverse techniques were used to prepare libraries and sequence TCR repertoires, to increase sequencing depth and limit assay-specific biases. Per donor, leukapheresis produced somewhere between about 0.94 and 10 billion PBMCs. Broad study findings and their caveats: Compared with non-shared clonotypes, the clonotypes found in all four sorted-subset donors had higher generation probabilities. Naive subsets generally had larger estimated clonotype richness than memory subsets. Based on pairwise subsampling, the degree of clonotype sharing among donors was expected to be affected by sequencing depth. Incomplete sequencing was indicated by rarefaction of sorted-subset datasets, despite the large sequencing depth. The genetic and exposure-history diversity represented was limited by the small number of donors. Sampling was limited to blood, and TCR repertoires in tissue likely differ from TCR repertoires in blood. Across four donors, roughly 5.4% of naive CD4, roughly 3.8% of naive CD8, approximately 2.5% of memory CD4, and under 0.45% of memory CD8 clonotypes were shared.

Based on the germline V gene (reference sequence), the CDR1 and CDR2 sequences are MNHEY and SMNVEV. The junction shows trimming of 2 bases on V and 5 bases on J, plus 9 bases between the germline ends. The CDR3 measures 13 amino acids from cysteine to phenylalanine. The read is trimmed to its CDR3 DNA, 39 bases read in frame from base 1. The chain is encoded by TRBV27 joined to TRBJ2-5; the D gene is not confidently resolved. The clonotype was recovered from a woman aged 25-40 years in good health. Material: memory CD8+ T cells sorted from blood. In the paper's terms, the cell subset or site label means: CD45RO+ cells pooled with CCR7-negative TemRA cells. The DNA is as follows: TGTGCCAGCAGTTTAGCCAGTTACGAGACCCAGTACTTC. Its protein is CASSLASYETQYF.